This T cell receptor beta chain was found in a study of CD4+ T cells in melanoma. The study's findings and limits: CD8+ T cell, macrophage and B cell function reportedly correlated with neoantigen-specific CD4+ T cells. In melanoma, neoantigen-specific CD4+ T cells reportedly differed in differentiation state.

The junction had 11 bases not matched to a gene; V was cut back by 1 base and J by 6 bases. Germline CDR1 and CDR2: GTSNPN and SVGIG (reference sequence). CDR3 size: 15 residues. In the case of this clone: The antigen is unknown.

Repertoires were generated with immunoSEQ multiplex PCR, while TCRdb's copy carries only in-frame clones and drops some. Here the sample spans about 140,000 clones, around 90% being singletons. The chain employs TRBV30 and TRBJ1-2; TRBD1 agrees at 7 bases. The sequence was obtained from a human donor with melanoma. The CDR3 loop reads CAWSGKQGPVDGYTF. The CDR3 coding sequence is TGTGCCTGGAGTGGTAAACAGGGGCCAGTCGATGGCTACACCTTC.